This T cell receptor beta chain comes out of a study of T cell responses to AZD1222 COVID-19 vaccine. At the level of the study: Samples with a second dose at about 4 or about 12 weeks were pooled together.

Comment on this clone: As yet, its antigen is unknown. This sample also contains other DNA sequences that code for the same CDR3.

CDR1 and CDR2 (germline): SGHRS, YFSETQ. CDR3 length equals 14 residues. Unmatched junction bases numbered 4, after V lost 4 bases and J lost 6 bases. Measured with immunoSEQ multiplex PCR; TCRdb has only the in-frame clones, and not every one. The sample has roughly 100,000 clones, roughly 88% seen once; the top ten hold 2.5%. Overall study results and limits: In the spike-specific TCR repertoire, nearly half reportedly target unmutated variant regions. The number of AZD1222 recipients seropositive at baseline was only five to seven. Increased Spike-specific TCR breadth and depth were observed after two AZD1222 doses.

The receptor's source is an adult in good health. The chain is built from TRBV5-1 and TRBJ1-4; TRBD1 aligns across 9 bases. Sequences were derived from peripheral blood, sampled on day 0 of AZD1222 vaccination. The CDR3 loop is CASSLQGADEKLFF. For the CDR3, the DNA is TGCGCCAGCAGCCTACAGGGGGCTGATGAAAAACTGTTTTTT.